The T cell receptor (beta chain) described here comes from a study of cytomegalovirus exposure and HLA in healthy donors. General study points: Several of the most significant clusters appeared linked to common viral pathogens, based on a later analysis.

In the PCR, 60 Vbeta and 13 Jbeta primers were used. The table came from immunoSEQ multiplex PCR; TCRdb's copy has only in-frame clones and leaves some out. The profile covers about 250,000 clones, with under 80% appearing a single time and approximately 2.3% taken by the ten largest. Between the trimmed V and J ends, which lost 6 bases and 2 bases, there was a span of 20 bases. This CDR3 region has 17 residues. Germline values: CDR1 SGHVS, CDR2 FQNEAQ. On this clone: The target antigen is unknown.

The sequenced sample was PBMCs. This clonotype was sampled from a female donor in good health and CMV-seronegative. The chain carries TRBV7-8 and TRBJ2-1; D perhaps matches TRBD2 (6 bases). The CDR3: CASRLGVGSNTYNEQFF. CDR3 coding DNA: TGTGCCAGCAGACTAGGGGTCGGGAGTAACACCTACAATGAGCAGTTCTTC.